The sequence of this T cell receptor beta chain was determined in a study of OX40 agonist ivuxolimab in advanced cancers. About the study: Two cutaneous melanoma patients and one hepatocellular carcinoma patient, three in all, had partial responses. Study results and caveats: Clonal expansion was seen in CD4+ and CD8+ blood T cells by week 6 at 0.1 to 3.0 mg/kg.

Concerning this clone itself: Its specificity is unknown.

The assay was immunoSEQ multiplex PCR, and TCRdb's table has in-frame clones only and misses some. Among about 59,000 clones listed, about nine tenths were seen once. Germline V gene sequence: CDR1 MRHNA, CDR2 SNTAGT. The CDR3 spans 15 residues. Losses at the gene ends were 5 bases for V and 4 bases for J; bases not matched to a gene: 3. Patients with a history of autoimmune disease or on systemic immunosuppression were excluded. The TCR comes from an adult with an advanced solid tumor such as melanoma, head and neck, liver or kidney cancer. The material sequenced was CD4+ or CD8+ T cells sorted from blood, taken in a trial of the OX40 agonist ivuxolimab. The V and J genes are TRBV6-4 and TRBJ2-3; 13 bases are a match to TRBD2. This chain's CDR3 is CASSQGLAGADTQYF. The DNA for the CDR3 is TGTGCCAGCAGTCAAGGACTAGCGGGAGCAGATACGCAGTATTTT.